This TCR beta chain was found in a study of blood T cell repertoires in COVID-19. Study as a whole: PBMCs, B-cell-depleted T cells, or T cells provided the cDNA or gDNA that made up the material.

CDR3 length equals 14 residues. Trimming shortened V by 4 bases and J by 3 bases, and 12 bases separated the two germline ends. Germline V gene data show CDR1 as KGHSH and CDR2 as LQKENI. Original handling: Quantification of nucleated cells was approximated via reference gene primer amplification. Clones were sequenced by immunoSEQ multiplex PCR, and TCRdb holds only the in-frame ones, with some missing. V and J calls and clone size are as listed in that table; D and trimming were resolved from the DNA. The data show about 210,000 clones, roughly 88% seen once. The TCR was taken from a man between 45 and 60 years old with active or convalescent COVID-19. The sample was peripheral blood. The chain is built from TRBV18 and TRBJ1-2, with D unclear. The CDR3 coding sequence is TGTGCCAGCTCACGGACCGGGAGAGACTATGGCTACACCTTC. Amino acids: CASSRTGRDYGYTF.